This T cell receptor (beta chain) was found in a study of cytomegalovirus exposure and HLA in healthy donors. Study results and caveats: DRB1 had the most TCR associations and HLA-C the fewest, a later analysis found, with rates varying by HLA locus. According to an earlier analysis, most TCR beta V segments yielded productive rearrangements about 90% or about 30% of the time.

V dropped 3 bases and J dropped 5 bases, with 16 bases sitting between them. The CDR3 length is 15 residues. In germline, CDR1 is SEHNR, CDR2 FQNEAQ (reference sequence). This clone was counted only a few times. Its specificity is not known. The PCR was carried out with 60 Vbeta primers and 13 Jbeta primers. Assay: immunoSEQ multiplex PCR; the TCRdb copy retains only in-frame clones and omits some. The sample holds around 170,000 clones, around 80% seen once. Sequences were obtained from PBMCs. The V call is TRBV7-9, the J call TRBJ1-1; D remains ambiguous. The TCR was taken from a girl between 10 and 17 years old in good health and CMV-seropositive. The CDR3, as DNA: TGTGCCAGCAGCTTGGAAAGGACTTCAAGAACTGAAGCTTTCTTT. Protein product: CASSLERTSRTEAFF.